This passage covers 24 T cell receptor beta chains from one sample sequenced in a study of control samples from healthy donors and cancer patients. The protocol was immunoSEQ multiplex PCR, while the TCRdb copy is restricted to in-frame clones and leaves out a portion. The sample shows over 100,000 clones, roughly 92% of them seen only once. The sequenced material came from blood. The receptors originated from a man between 18 and 35 years old in good health.

The CDR3 protein is CALSGGAFLGEQYF. For the CDR3, the DNA is TGTGCCCTAAGCGGGGGGGCCTTTCTGGGAGAGCAGTACTTC. The rearrangement joins TRBV10-3 to TRBJ2-7; 10 positions agree with TRBD2. V was clipped by 11 bases and J by 7 bases; unmatched bases: 14. This CDR3 is 14 amino acids long. Germline CDR1 ENHRY, CDR2 SYGVKD.

The chain uses TRBV20-1 and TRBJ2-3; D is ambiguous. Trimming cost V 3 bases and J 3 bases, with 4 bases left between them. Germline CDR1 is DFQATT and CDR2 is SNEGSKA (reference sequence). This CDR3 has 11 residues. CDR3 in DNA: TGCAGTGCTAGCTGGACAGATACGCAGTATTTT. It specifies CSASWTDTQYF.

This CDR3 reads CASSLVRGSQETQYF. Written as DNA, the CDR3 is TGCGCCAGCAGCTTGGTCCGAGGAAGTCAAGAGACCCAGTACTTC. This sequence joins TRBV5-1 and TRBJ2-5; the D is unclear. V lost 0 bases and J lost 2, with 11 bases in between. The CDR3 consists of 15 residues. The germline gives CDR1 SGHRS, CDR2 YFSETQ. The variable domain in full, with the rest retrieved from reference TRBV5-1 and TRBJ2-5, is KAGVTQTPRYLIKTRGQQVTLSCSPISGHRSVSWYQQTPGQGLQFLFEYFSETQRNKGNFPGRFSGRQFSNSRSEMNVSTLELGDSALYLCASSLVRGSQETQYFGPGTRLLVL.

The gene calls are TRBV3-1 (or the pseudogene TRBV3-2) and TRBJ1-5; D unclear. Germline-derived CDR1 and CDR2 are LGHDT and YNNKEL (reference sequence). V was shortened by 0 bases and J by 9 bases, with 6 bases between the two germline ends. The CDR3 spans 12 residues. The CDR3 nucleotides read TGTGCCAGCAGCCAAGAAGGATCGCCCCAGCATTTT. Translating gives CASSQEGSPQHF.

The chain has TRBV30 and TRBJ1-4, with D perhaps matching TRBD1 (5 bases). This CDR3 has 13 residues. Germline loops: CDR1 GTSNPN, CDR2 SVGIG (reference sequence). V was clipped by 4 bases and J by 4 bases, with 10 bases between them. CDR3 loop: CAWTKGFNEKLFF. The DNA of the CDR3 is TGTGCCTGGACCAAGGGGTTTAATGAAAAACTGTTTTTT.

The rearrangement uses TRBV2 and TRBJ2-5; no clear D. This CDR3 is 12 amino acids long. In germline, CDR1 is SNHLY, CDR2 FYNNEI. Trimming left V 2 bases short and J 5 bases short, with 6 bases between. The CDR3 region is CASSENVETQYF. CDR3 sequence (DNA): TGTGCCAGCAGTGAAAACGTCGAGACCCAGTACTTC.

The V and J genes are TRBV10-1 and TRBJ1-5; the D is unclear. V was cut by 5 bases and J by 5 bases, with 10 bases left in between. The CDR3 covers 13 residues. Germline CDR1 is WNHNN and CDR2 is SYGVQD (reference sequence). Here the CDR3 reads CASSQTVYQPQHF. CDR3 coding DNA: TGCGCCAGCAGTCAGACCGTCTATCAGCCCCAGCATTTT.

V gene TRBV5-1 combines with J gene TRBJ1-3, with D unclear. V was shortened by 0 bases and J by 7 bases, with 14 bases between the two germline ends. The CDR3 sequence is 15 residues long. CDR1 is SGHRS, CDR2 YFSETQ, per germline. CDR3 amino acids: CASSLAPDRGNTIYF. The CDR3 bases are TGCGCCAGCAGCTTGGCCCCTGATCGAGGGAACACCATATATTTT.

The rearrangement joins TRBV3-1 (or the pseudogene TRBV3-2) to TRBJ1-2; D gene ambiguous. Trimming removed 6 bases from V and 4 bases from J, with 12 bases in between. There are 13 residues in the CDR3. The germline V gene has CDR1 LGHDT and CDR2 YNNKEL (reference sequence). Here the CDR3 DNA reads TGTGCCAGCAGTCGAGACACACGCTATGGCTACACCTTC. As protein: CASSRDTRYGYTF.

The rearrangement uses TRBV11-2 and TRBJ1-4, with 7 bases that match TRBD1. Germline CDR1 reads SGHAT; CDR2 reads FQNNGV. CDR3 length: 16 residues. Unmatched junction bases numbered 5, after V lost 0 bases and J lost 4 bases. The CDR3 loop is CASSLDTGQINEKLFF. The CDR3 region has the DNA TGTGCCAGCAGCTTAGACACGGGACAGATTAATGAAAAACTGTTTTTT.

The J gene is TRBJ2-5, the V gene TRBV5-1; 7 positions match TRBD1. Looked up from germline, CDR1 is SGHRS and CDR2 is YFSETQ. There are 16 residues in the CDR3. V lost 4 bases and J lost 1; bases outside the gene matches: 10. The CDR3 here is CASSLGTATLQETQYF. The DNA of the CDR3 is TGCGCCAGCAGCCTGGGGACAGCCACCCTCCAAGAGACCCAGTACTTC.

The chain couples TRBV6-5 to TRBJ2-7; TRBD2 matches 10 bases. CDR1 and CDR2 from the germline V gene are MNHEY and SVGAGI. With V trimmed by 7 bases and J by 2 bases, 5 bases remained unmatched. The CDR3 sequence is 14 residues long. CDR3 coding DNA: TGTGCCAGCAAGAGAACTAGCGGGGCCTACGAGCAGTACTTC. Translating gives CASKRTSGAYEQYF.

The chain employs TRBV2 and TRBJ1-2; D remains ambiguous. The CDR3 is made up of 11 amino acids. Germline CDR1 and CDR2: SNHLY and FYNNEI. Trimming removed 8 bases from V and 8 bases from J, with 12 bases in between. The CDR3 spells CASPDRGGYTF. CDR3 nucleotides: TGTGCCAGCCCCGACCGAGGGGGCTACACCTTC.

The chain couples TRBV13 to TRBJ2-2; 8 positions match TRBD1. CDR1 is PRHDT and CDR2 is FYEKMQ in the germline V gene (reference sequence). The V and J ends lost 0 bases and 4 bases, in that order; junction bases with no gene match: 13. The CDR3 extends over 19 amino acids. CDR3 nucleotides: TGTGCCAGCAGCTTAGGCGGGAACCGGGACAGGCCCATCACCGGGGAGCTGTTTTTT. Translating it yields CASSLGGNRDRPITGELFF.

This clone turned up a few times. The genes are TRBV6-4 and TRBJ2-3; 10 nucleotides line up with TRBD1. Germline V gives CDR1 MRHNA, CDR2 SNTAGT. J gave up 4 bases and V 3 bases, and 4 bases lay outside the gene matches. The CDR3 length is 15 residues. CDR3 nucleotides: TGTGCCAGCAGTGATGGGACAGGGGAATCAGATACGCAGTATTTT. Protein: CASSDGTGESDTQYF.

This clone was detected only a few times. The V and J genes are TRBV5-4 and TRBJ2-7; D unresolved. Per germline, CDR1 SGHNT and CDR2 YYREEE (reference sequence). This CDR3 has 14 residues. Trimming took 0 bases from V and 2 from J, leaving 9 bases between them. CDR3 residues: CASSLEAGPYEQYF. As DNA, the CDR3 is TGTGCCAGCAGCTTGGAGGCAGGACCCTACGAGCAGTACTTC.

The chain links TRBV7-2 to TRBJ2-3, with TRBD2 matching 11 bases. V lost 1 base, J lost 5 bases, and 5 bases stayed unmatched. Germline-derived CDR1 and CDR2 are SGHTA and FQGNSA. This CDR3 is built from 16 residues. CDR3 region: CASSLERLAGGDTQYF. DNA for the CDR3: TGTGCCAGCAGCTTAGAACGCCTAGCGGGGGGAGATACGCAGTATTTT.

This clone showed up just once. The chain carries TRBV3-1 (or the pseudogene TRBV3-2) and TRBJ2-7; D might be TRBD2 (5 bases). The germline V gene has CDR1 LGHDT and CDR2 YNNKEL (reference sequence). V was trimmed by 2 bases and J by 7 bases, leaving 6 bases between them. The CDR3 has 11 residues. The CDR3 loop is CASSQSGEQYF. As DNA, the CDR3 is TGTGCCAGCAGCCAATCGGGGGAGCAGTACTTC.

J is TRBJ2-3 and V is TRBV5-1, with D uncertain. The V gene's germline CDR1 is SGHRS and CDR2 YFSETQ. The V and J ends lost 3 bases and 0 bases respectively, with 11 bases between them. CDR3 length: 15 residues. The CDR3 loop is CASSSDPSSTDTQYF. Here the CDR3 DNA reads TGCGCCAGCAGCTCCGACCCTTCTAGCACAGATACGCAGTATTTT.

The gene calls are TRBV5-1 and TRBJ1-3, with a tentative D call TRBD1 (5 bases). The CDR3 length is 15 residues. Germline lookup yields CDR1 SGHRS and CDR2 YFSETQ. Trimming cost V 0 bases and J 4 bases, with 11 bases left between them. The CDR3 here is CASSLVGDSGNTIYF. The CDR3 coding sequence is TGCGCCAGCAGCTTGGTGGGGGATTCAGGAAACACCATATATTTT.

The chain links TRBV11-2 to TRBJ2-7; D might be TRBD2 (7 bases). Germline-derived CDR1 and CDR2 are SGHAT and FQNNGV. The CDR3 consists of 15 residues. Deletions cut 3 bases from V and 0 bases from J, with 12 bases between. CDR3 residues: CASSLGGGNSYEQYF. The DNA of the CDR3 is TGTGCCAGCAGCTTGGGAGGGGGGAACTCCTACGAGCAGTACTTC.

This clone was seen a single time. The rearrangement links TRBV4-1 to TRBJ2-1, with D possibly matching TRBD1 (6 bases). Germline values: CDR1 MGHRA, CDR2 YSYEKL. With 4 bases removed from V and 5 bases from J, the gap between germline ends came to 15 bases. The CDR3 extends over 15 amino acids. CDR3 in amino acids: CASSRGNRADNEQFF. The CDR3, as DNA: TGCGCCAGCAGCCGGGGGAACAGGGCGGACAATGAGCAGTTCTTC.

This chain links TRBV11-2 with TRBJ2-7; TRBD1 matches at 8 bases. V shed 5 bases, J shed 4 bases, and the junction held 10 bases outside the gene matches. CDR1 and CDR2 from the germline V gene are SGHAT and FQNNGV. There are 15 residues in the CDR3. CDR3 sequence reads: CASSHNSGGSYEQYF. CDR3 DNA sequence: TGTGCCAGCAGCCATAACTCAGGGGGCTCTTACGAGCAGTACTTC.

V usage is TRBV9 and J usage is TRBJ2-1; the match to TRBD1 covers 7 bases. Trimming at V came to 3 bases and at J to 2 bases, leaving 5 bases not matched to a gene. Per the germline V gene, CDR1 is SGDLS and CDR2 is YYNGEE. The CDR3 has 15 amino acids. Here the CDR3 reads CASSAKGAPYNEQFF. CDR3 sequence (DNA): TGTGCCAGCAGCGCCAAGGGGGCCCCCTACAATGAGCAGTTCTTC.